This T cell receptor (beta chain) derives from a study of cytomegalovirus exposure and HLA in healthy donors. Overall study: Early release data held 85 million to 95 million unique TCRs from HLA-typed donors.

Study-wide results and caveats: A few chains tied to CMV proved CMV antigen-specific in vitro. Earlier analysis yielded a pattern in which most TCR beta V segments were productive about 87% or about 30% of the time. As a later analysis revealed, most CMV-associated TCR beta chains appeared HLA-restricted.

The V gene's germline CDR1 is MNHNS and CDR2 SASEGT. CDR3 length: 16 amino acids. V dropped 1 base and J dropped 0 bases, with 10 bases sitting between them. In the case of this clone: As yet, its antigen is unknown.

PCR primers comprised 60 Vbeta and 13 Jbeta primers. Using immunoSEQ multiplex PCR, the repertoire was profiled, and TCRdb retains in-frame clones only, with some absent. In the table there are 150,000 to 200,000 clones, roughly 13% of which are singletons. This clonotype was obtained from a man in his forties or fifties in good health and CMV-seropositive. The rearrangement links TRBV6-1 to TRBJ2-1; tentative D call: TRBD1 (6 bases). The sample consisted of PBMCs. CDR3 nucleotides: TGTGCCAGCAGTGAAGTTGGGGGACACTCCTACAATGAGCAGTTCTTC. Translating it yields CASSEVGGHSYNEQFF.